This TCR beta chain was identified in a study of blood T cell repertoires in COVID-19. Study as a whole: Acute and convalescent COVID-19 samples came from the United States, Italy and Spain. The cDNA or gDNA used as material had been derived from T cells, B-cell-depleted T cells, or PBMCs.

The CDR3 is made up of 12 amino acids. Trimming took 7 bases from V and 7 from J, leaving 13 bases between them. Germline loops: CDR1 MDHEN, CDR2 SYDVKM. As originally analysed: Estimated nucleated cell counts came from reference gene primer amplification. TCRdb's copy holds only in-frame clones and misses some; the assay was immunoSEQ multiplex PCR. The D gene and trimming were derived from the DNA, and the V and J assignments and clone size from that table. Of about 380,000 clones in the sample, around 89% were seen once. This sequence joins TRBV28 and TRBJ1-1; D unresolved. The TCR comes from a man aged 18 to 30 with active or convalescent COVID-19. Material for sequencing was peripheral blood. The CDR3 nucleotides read TGTGCCAGCACTAGAGGGAGTTTTGAAGCTTTCTTT. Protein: CASTRGSFEAFF.